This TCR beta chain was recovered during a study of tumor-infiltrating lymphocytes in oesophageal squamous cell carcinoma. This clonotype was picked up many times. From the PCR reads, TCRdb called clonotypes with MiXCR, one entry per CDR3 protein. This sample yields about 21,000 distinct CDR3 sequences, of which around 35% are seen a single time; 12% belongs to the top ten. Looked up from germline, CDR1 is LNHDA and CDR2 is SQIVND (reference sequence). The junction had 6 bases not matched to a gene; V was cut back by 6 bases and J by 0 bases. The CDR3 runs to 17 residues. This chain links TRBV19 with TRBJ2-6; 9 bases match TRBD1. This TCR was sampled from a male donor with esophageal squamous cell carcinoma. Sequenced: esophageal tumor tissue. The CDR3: CASREGTGSSGANVLTF. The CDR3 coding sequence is TGTGCCAGTAGGGAGGGGACAGGGAGCTCTGGGGCCAACGTCCTGACTTTC.